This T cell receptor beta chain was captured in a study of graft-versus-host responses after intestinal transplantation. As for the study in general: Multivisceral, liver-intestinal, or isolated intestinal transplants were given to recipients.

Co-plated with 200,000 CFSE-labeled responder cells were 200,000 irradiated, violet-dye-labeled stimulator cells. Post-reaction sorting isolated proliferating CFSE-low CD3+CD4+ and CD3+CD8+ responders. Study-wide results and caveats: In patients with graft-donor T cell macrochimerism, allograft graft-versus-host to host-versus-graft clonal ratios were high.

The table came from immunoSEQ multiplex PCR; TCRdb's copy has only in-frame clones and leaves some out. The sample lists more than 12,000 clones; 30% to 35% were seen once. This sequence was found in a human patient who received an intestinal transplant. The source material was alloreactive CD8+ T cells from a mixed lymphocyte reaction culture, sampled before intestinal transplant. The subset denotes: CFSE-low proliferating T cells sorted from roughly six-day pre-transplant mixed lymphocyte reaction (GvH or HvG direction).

In nucleotides, the CDR3 is TGTGCCTGGAGTCTCACAGGGTTACTTGCCTATGGCTACACCTTC. This translates into CAWSLTGLLAYGYTF. The chain recombines TRBV30 with TRBJ1-2, with TRBD1 as a possible D gene (6 bases). V lost 2 bases to trimming and J lost 4 bases, with 17 bases between them. Germline values: CDR1 GTSNPN, CDR2 SVGIG (reference sequence). The CDR3 is 15 residues long.